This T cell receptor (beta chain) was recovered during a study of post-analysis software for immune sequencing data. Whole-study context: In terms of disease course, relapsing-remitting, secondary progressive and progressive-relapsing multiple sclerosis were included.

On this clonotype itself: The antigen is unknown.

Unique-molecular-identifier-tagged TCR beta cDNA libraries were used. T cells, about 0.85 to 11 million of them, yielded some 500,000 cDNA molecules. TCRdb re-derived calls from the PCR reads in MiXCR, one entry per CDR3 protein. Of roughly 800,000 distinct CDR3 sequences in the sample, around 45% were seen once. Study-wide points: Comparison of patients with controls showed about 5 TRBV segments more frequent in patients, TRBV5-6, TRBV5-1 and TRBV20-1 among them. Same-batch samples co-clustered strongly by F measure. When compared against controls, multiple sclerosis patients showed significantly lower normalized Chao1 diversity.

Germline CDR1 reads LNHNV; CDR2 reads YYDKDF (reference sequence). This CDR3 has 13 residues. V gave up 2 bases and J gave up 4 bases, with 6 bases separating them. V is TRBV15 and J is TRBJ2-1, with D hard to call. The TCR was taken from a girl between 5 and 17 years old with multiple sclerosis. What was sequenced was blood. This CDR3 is CATSRTNYNEQFF. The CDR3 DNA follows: TGTGCCACCAGCAGAACGAATTACAATGAGCAGTTCTTC.